The TCR beta chain described here comes from a study of CD8+CD57+ T cells in acquired aplastic anemia. The wider study: DNA per sorted CD4+ or CD8+ sample ranged 0.2 to 27.4 ug, averaging about 2.9 ug.

Those patients picked for sequencing had displayed CD8+CD57+ cell expansion on flow cytometry. Genomic DNA served as template for TCR beta VDJ and CDR3 profiling. MiXCR was run by TCRdb on the reads, yielding one entry per CDR3 protein. The sample lists around 160,000 distinct CDR3 sequences; around 48% were seen once. This CDR3 has 15 residues. Germline V gives CDR1 SGDLS, CDR2 YYNGEE. Unmatched junction bases numbered 2, after V lost 2 bases and J lost 1 base. This clonotype was recorded at least ten times. Sequencing used sorted CD4+, CD8+, or CD8+CD57+ T cells (not recorded which) from PBMCs. This chain joins TRBV9 and TRBJ2-1; 8 bases line up with TRBD2. This sequence originates from a human donor with aplastic anemia. CDR3 loop: CASSVSGASYNEQFF. DNA of the CDR3: TGTGCCAGCAGCGTTAGCGGGGCTTCCTACAATGAGCAGTTCTTC.